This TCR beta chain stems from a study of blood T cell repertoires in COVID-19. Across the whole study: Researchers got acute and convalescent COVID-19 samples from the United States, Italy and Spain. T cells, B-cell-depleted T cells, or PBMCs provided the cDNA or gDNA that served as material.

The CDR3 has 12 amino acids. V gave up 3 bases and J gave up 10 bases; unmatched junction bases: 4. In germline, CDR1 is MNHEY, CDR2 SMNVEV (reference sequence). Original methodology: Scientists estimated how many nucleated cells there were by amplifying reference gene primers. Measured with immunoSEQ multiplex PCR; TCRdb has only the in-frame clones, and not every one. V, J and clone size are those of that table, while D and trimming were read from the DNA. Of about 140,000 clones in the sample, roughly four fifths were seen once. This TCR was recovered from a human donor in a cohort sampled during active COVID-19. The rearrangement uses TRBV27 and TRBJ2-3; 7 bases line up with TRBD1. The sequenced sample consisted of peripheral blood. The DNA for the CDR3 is TGTGCCAGCAGTTTTAGGGGGCAGGCGCAGTATTTT. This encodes CASSFRGQAQYF.